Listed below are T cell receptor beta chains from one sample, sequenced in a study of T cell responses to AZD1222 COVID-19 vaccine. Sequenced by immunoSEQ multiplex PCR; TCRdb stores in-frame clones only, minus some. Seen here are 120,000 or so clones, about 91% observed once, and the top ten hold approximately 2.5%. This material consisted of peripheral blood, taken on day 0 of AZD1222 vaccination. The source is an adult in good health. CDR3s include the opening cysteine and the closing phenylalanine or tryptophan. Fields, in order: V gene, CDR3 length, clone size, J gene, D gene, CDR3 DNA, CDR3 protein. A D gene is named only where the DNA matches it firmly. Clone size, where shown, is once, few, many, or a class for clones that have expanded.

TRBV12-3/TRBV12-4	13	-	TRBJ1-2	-	TGTGCCAGCAGTCCACCGGCTCTCTATGGCTACACCTTC	CASSPPALYGYTF
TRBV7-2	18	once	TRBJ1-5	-	TGTGCCAGCAGCTTAGGCACTAGGGCAGGGGCTAGCAATCAGCCCCAGCATTTT	CASSLGTRAGASNQPQHF
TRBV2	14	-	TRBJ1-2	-	TGTGCCAGCAGAATAAGTGACCTATGGGGAGTCTACACCTTC	CASRISDLWGVYTF
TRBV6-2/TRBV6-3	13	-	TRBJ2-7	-	TGTGCCAGCAGTTACCTGATTCCGAACGAGCAGTACTTC	CASSYLIPNEQYF
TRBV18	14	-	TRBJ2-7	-	TGTGCCAGCTCACCACCGGCAGGGCAGTACGAGCAGTACTTC	CASSPPAGQYEQYF
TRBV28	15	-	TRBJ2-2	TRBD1	TGTGCCAGCCAAGCTCGGACAGGGAACACCGGGGAGCTGTTTTTT	CASQARTGNTGELFF
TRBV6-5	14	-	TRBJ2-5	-	TGTGCCTCGGGGTCCACGGCAAATCAAGAGACCCAGTACTTC	CASGSTANQETQYF
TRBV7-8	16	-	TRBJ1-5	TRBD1	TGTGCCAGCAGCTTAGTCAGGGGACAGGGCAATCAGCCCCAGCATTTT	CASSLVRGQGNQPQHF
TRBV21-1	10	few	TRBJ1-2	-	TGTGCCAGCAGCGGCCGAGGCTACACCTTC	CASSGRGYTF
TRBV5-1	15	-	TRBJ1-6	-	TGCGCCAGCAGCTTGGGGTGGGCGGCGGATTCACCCCTCCACTTT	CASSLGWAADSPLHF
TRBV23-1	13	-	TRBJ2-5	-	TGCGCCAGGAAAAGGGCGCGACAAGAGACCCAGTACTTC	CARKRARQETQYF
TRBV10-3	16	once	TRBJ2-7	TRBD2	TGTGCCATCAGTCCGGGACTAGCGGGAAGTTCCTACGAGCAGTACTTC	CAISPGLAGSSYEQYF
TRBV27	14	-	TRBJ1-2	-	TGTGCCAGCAGTTTGAACGGAGCTAACTATGGCTACACCTTC	CASSLNGANYGYTF
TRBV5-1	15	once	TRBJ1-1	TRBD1	TGCGCCAGCAGCTTGGACAGGGGCAAGAACACTGAAGCTTTCTTT	CASSLDRGKNTEAFF
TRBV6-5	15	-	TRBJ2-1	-	TGTGCCAGCAGTTATCTGGCGGTCGAACACAATGAGCAGTTCTTC	CASSYLAVEHNEQFF
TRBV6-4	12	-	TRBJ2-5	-	TGTGCCACCCCGACTATACAAGAGACCCAGTACTTC	CATPTIQETQYF
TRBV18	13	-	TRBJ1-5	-	TGTGCCAGCTCACAGGGTGCGGTTCAGCCCCAGCATTTT	CASSQGAVQPQHF
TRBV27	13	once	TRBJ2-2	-	TGTGCCAGCAGTTGGCGCCTCGGGGGGGAGCTGTTTTTT	CASSWRLGGELFF
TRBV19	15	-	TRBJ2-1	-	TGTGCCAGTAGTCATGACCTGAGCTCCTACAATGAGCAGTTCTTC	CASSHDLSSYNEQFF
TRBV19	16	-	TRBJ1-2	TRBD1	TGTGCCAGTAGTATCCTGGGGACAGGTTCACGTTATGGCTACACCTTC	CASSILGTGSRYGYTF
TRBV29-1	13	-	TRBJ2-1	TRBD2	TGCAGCGTGAGGACTAGCGAAGTCAGTGAGCAGTTCTTC	CSVRTSEVSEQFF
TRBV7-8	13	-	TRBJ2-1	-	TGTGCCAGCAGCACCGGCCGTTACAATGAGCAGTTCTTC	CASSTGRYNEQFF
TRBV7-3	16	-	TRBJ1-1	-	TGTGCCAGCAGCTCTCCGACCGACTTAAAGAACACTGAAGCTTTCTTT	CASSSPTDLKNTEAFF
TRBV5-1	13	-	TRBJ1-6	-	TGCGCCAGCAGCAGTGGGCAGGGGACATCCATCCACTTT	CASSSGQGTSIHF
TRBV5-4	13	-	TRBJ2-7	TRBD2	TGTGCCAGCAGCGGCCTAGCGGGAGGCGAGCAGTACTTC	CASSGLAGGEQYF
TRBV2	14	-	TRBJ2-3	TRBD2	TGTGCCAGCAGTGGGACTAGTGGCGCAGATACGCAGTATTTT	CASSGTSGADTQYF
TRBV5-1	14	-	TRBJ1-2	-	TGCGCCAGCAGCTCCCTAGGGATTAACTATGGCTACACCTTC	CASSSLGINYGYTF
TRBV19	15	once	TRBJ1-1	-	TGTGCCAGTACACCCCCCTACGGTGGGAACACTGAAGCTTTCTTT	CASTPPYGGNTEAFF
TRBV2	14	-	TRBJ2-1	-	TGTGCCATCAACGACGGAAGGCTCTACAATGAGCAGTTCTTC	CAINDGRLYNEQFF
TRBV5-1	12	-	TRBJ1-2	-	TGCGCCAGCAGCCCCGACCTCTATGGCTACACCTTC	CASSPDLYGYTF
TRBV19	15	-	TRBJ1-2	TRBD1	TGTGCCAGTAGTCCCCGACAGGGGTACGACTATGGCTACACCTTC	CASSPRQGYDYGYTF
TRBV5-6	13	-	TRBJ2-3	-	TGTGCCAGCAGCTTGCTCGGGACAGATACGCAGTATTTT	CASSLLGTDTQYF
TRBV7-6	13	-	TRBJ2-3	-	TGTGCCAGCAGCTCGAACTACGAGGATACGCAGTATTTT	CASSSNYEDTQYF
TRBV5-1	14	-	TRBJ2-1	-	TGCGCCAGCAGCTCCTTAGGTGGGGGAAATGAGCAGTTCTTC	CASSSLGGGNEQFF
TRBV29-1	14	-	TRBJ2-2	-	TGCAGCGTTGAACTATACGCGAACACCGGGGAGCTGTTTTTT	CSVELYANTGELFF